This entry lists 16 T cell receptor beta chains sequenced from one sample in a study of beta chain features in type 1 diabetes. The authors reverse transcribed all of the isolated RNA, so sequencing captured expressed TCRB transcripts. TCRdb's table, derived via immunoSEQ multiplex PCR, lists solely in-frame clones and lacks some. The table has 200,000 to 250,000 clones, approximately 15% seen once; the top ten hold approximately 0.02%. These receptors have no identified antigens. The study's findings and limits: Moderate yet significant TCRB CDR3 shortening was seen in Type 1 diabetes patients in all four CD4+ subsets.

Sequenced material: naive CD4+ T cells from blood. Receptor source: a man younger than 45 with type 1 diabetes.

This chain connects TRBV6-1 to TRBJ2-7; TRBD1 matches 11 bases. The CDR3 is made up of 13 amino acids. V lost 10 bases and J lost 2; bases outside the gene matches: 4. The germline gives CDR1 MNHNS, CDR2 SASEGT. CDR3 sequence (DNA): TGTGCCACCTCGGGACAGGGGGCCTACGAGCAGTACTTC. It yields the protein CATSGQGAYEQYF.

The chain uses TRBV2 and TRBJ2-4, with D possibly matching TRBD1 (5 bases). Germline CDR1 reads SNHLY; CDR2 reads FYNNEI. The ends were cut back, 2 bases at V and 2 bases at J, with 19 bases in the middle. This CDR3 comprises 18 residues. DNA of the CDR3: TGTGCCAGCAGTGAACGCGGACGACAGCCTCGGACCAAAAACATTCAGTACTTC. Its translation is CASSERGRQPRTKNIQYF.

This chain's CDR3 is CASSDPGSDNYGYTF. The CDR3 DNA sequence: TGTGCCAGCAGCGACCCCGGGTCGGATAACTATGGCTACACCTTC. This chain connects TRBV11-2 to TRBJ1-2; no reliable D call. V dropped 5 bases and J dropped 1 base, with 14 bases sitting between them. Germline V gene sequence: CDR1 SGHAT, CDR2 FQNNGV. The length of the CDR3 is 15 residues. The complete variable domain, with remaining parts taken from reference TRBV11-2 and TRBJ1-2, reads EAGVAQSPRYKIIEKRQSVAFWCNPISGHATLYWYQQILGQGPKLLIQFQNNGVVDDSQLPKDRFSAERLKGVDSTLKIQPAKLEDSAVYLCASSDPGSDNYGYTFGSGTRLTVV.

This clone was counted between two and nine times. V and J are TRBV5-4 and TRBJ2-3, with 8 bases matching TRBD1. V lost 4 bases, J lost 5 bases, and 18 bases stayed unmatched. The CDR3 covers 18 residues. CDR1 is SGHNT, CDR2 YYREEE, per germline (reference sequence). The CDR3 loop reads CASSPTGQGPFRRDTQYF. For the CDR3, the DNA is TGTGCCAGCAGCCCTACAGGACAGGGCCCTTTCCGTCGAGATACGCAGTATTTT.

The chain combines TRBV5-1 with TRBJ1-5; D unclear. This CDR3 region has 13 residues. Germline CDR1 and CDR2: SGHRS and YFSETQ. The V gene lost 0 bases and the J gene lost 7 bases, with 8 bases spanning the gap. The CDR3, as DNA: TGCGCCAGCAGCTTGGTCCCGGGGCAGCCCCAGCATTTT. It encodes CASSLVPGQPQHF.

The J gene is TRBJ2-1, the V gene TRBV7-9; D may be TRBD2 (5 bases). The V end was cut by 4 bases, the J end by 9 bases, with 16 bases between. Germline V CDR1 and CDR2: SEHNR, FQNEAQ (reference sequence). The CDR3 consists of 14 residues. The CDR3, as DNA: TGTGCCAGCAGCTCGACTATTTCGCGGACTGAGCAGTTCTTC. It encodes CASSSTISRTEQFF.

V gene TRBV9 combines with J gene TRBJ2-1, with D tentatively TRBD2 (5 bases). Between the trimmed V and J ends, which lost 0 bases and 2 bases, there was a span of 12 bases. Germline V gene data show CDR1 as SGDLS and CDR2 as YYNGEE. There are 16 residues in the CDR3. CDR3 nucleotide sequence: TGTGCCAGCAGCGTAGTAGGCTCAGCGGCCTACAATGAGCAGTTCTTC. Protein: CASSVVGSAAYNEQFF. Full variable domain (missing parts from reference TRBV9 and TRBJ2-1): DSGVTQTPKHLITATGQRVTLRCSPRSGDLSVYWYQQSLDQGLQFLIQYYNGEERAKGNILERFSAQQFPDLHSELNLSSLELGDSALYFCASSVVGSAAYNEQFFGPGTRLTVL.

There are a few counts of this clone. V gene TRBV2 combines with J gene TRBJ2-1, with a possible D match to TRBD1 (5 bases). Trimming removed 3 bases at V and 1 base at J, with 10 bases between. Per the germline V gene, CDR1 is SNHLY and CDR2 is FYNNEI. The CDR3 totals 15 residues. CDR3 in amino acids: CASSDRRVSYNEQFF. CDR3 bases: TGTGCCAGCAGTGATCGCAGGGTTTCCTACAATGAGCAGTTCTTC.

The rearrangement joins TRBV30 to TRBJ1-5; D may be TRBD1 (5 bases). The V end lost 5 bases, the J end lost 5 bases, and 16 bases lay between the germline ends. The germline gives CDR1 GTSNPN, CDR2 SVGIG (reference sequence). There are 14 residues in the CDR3. CDR3 in amino acids: CAWGGGTRDQPQHF. The CDR3 nucleotides are TGTGCCTGGGGCGGGGGGACCCGGGATCAGCCCCAGCATTTT.

This clone was found a few times. V usage is TRBV15 and J usage is TRBJ1-2; D ambiguous. The V gene lost 5 bases and the J gene lost 0 bases, with 16 bases spanning the gap. This CDR3 is built from 16 residues. Germline V CDR1 and CDR2: LNHNV, YYDKDF (reference sequence). The CDR3 protein is CATSPRAGRANYGYTF. The CDR3 bases are TGTGCCACCAGCCCCCGAGCTGGTCGGGCTAACTATGGCTACACCTTC.

The rearrangement uses TRBV11-1 and TRBJ2-5, with 14 bases matching TRBD2. This CDR3 comprises 17 residues. J was trimmed by 4 bases and V by 5 bases; bases with no gene match: 9. The germline V gene encodes CDR1 SGHAT and CDR2 FQDESV (reference sequence). The CDR3 reads CASSLRTSGRLGETQYF. The CDR3 DNA follows: TGTGCCAGCAGCCTTCGGACTAGCGGGAGGCTGGGAGAGACCCAGTACTTC.

The CDR3: CAISDGTSGTTDTQYF. The DNA for the CDR3 is TGTGCCATCAGTGACGGGACTAGCGGGACCACAGATACGCAGTATTTT. This rearrangement joins TRBV10-3 to TRBJ2-3; 13 bases agree with TRBD2. Germline V gene data show CDR1 as ENHRY and CDR2 as SYGVKD. The length of the CDR3 is 16 residues. Unmatched junction bases numbered 2, after V lost 3 bases and J lost 2 bases.

The chain couples TRBV5-4 to TRBJ2-6; D remains ambiguous. Trimming removed 0 bases at V and 0 bases at J, with 7 bases between. The length of the CDR3 is 16 residues. Per the germline V gene, CDR1 is SGHNT and CDR2 is YYREEE (reference sequence). CDR3 DNA: TGTGCCAGCAGCTTGGATGCGTTCTCTGGGGCCAACGTCCTGACTTTC. This translates into CASSLDAFSGANVLTF.

DNA for the CDR3: TGTGCCAGCAGTAGGGACAGGCCCTCCTACGAGCAGTACTTC. This sequence encodes CASSRDRPSYEQYF. V is TRBV2 and J is TRBJ2-7; 8 positions agree with TRBD1. The length of the CDR3 is 14 residues. Germline CDR1 reads SNHLY; CDR2 reads FYNNEI. J lost 0 bases, V lost 5 bases, and 3 bases had no gene match. Full variable domain (outside the CDR3, taken from reference TRBV2 and TRBJ2-7): EPEVTQTPSHQVTQMGQEVILRCVPISNHLYFYWYRQILGQKVEFLVSFYNNEISEKSEIFDDQFSVERPDGSNFTLKIRSTKLEDSAMYFCASSRDRPSYEQYFGPGTRLTVT.

This chain connects TRBV6-6 to TRBJ2-1; 10 bases line up with TRBD2. V lost 0 bases, J lost 4 bases, and 3 bases stayed unmatched. The CDR3 is 16 residues long. CDR1 and CDR2 from the germline V gene are MNHNY and SVGAGI (reference sequence). This CDR3 reads CASSYSASGGYNEQFF. CDR3 DNA: TGTGCCAGCAGTTACTCAGCTAGCGGGGGATACAATGAGCAGTTCTTC.

The table lists this clone with a few counts. This chain uses TRBV6-5 with TRBJ2-7, with D uncertain. The CDR3 is made up of 12 amino acids. Trimming stripped 8 bases from V and 4 bases from J, with 12 bases between. CDR1 is MNHEY, CDR2 SVGAGI, per germline. The CDR3 region has the DNA TGTGCCAGCGGAGACGAGCGATACGAGCAGTACTTC. It is translated as CASGDERYEQYF.